The 16 T cell receptor beta chains presented below share a single source sample, sequenced in a study of blood T cell repertoires in COVID-19. Some clones are missing from TCRdb's copy, which holds only in-frame ones; the method was immunoSEQ multiplex PCR. The profile shows about 150,000 clones, 80% to 85% of them singletons. Sequencing was done on a sample of peripheral blood. The receptors were sampled from a man between 70 and 80 years old with active or convalescent COVID-19.

The genes are TRBV2 and TRBJ2-5; D is unclear. Germline lookup yields CDR1 SNHLY and CDR2 FYNNEI. Deletions cut 6 bases from V and 3 bases from J, with 8 bases between. The CDR3 is 12 amino acids. CDR3 bases: TGTGCCAGCAGGCCACCAGAAGAGACCCAGTACTTC. Residues: CASRPPEETQYF.

The chain is built from TRBV15 and TRBJ1-2, with D possibly TRBD1 on 6 matching bases. Per germline, CDR1 LNHNV and CDR2 YYDKDF (reference sequence). The CDR3 consists of 16 residues. V shed 3 bases and J shed 7 bases, with 21 bases lying between them. The CDR3, as DNA: TGTGCCACCAGCAGTTTACCCCCCCGGGACACTGCTGGCTACACCTTC. Residues: CATSSLPPRDTAGYTF.

This clone was detected once. J is TRBJ1-1 and V is TRBV19; the D is unclear. Germline loops: CDR1 LNHDA, CDR2 SQIVND (reference sequence). V dropped 5 bases and J dropped 5 bases, with 9 bases sitting between them. The CDR3 length is 12 residues. The CDR3 is CASSYGDTEAFF. The DNA for the CDR3 is TGTGCCAGTAGTTACGGGGATACTGAAGCTTTCTTT. Full variable domain (remainder filled in from reference TRBV19 and TRBJ1-1): DGGITQSPKYLFRKEGQNVTLSCEQNLNHDAMYWYRQDPGQGLRLIYYSQIVNDFQKGDIAEGYSVSREKKESFPLTVTSAQKNPTAFYLCASSYGDTEAFFGQGTRLTVV.

The chain joins TRBV9 to TRBJ2-7, with 9 bases identical to TRBD1. The CDR3 is made up of 15 amino acids. Germline V gives CDR1 SGDLS, CDR2 YYNGEE. J was trimmed by 4 bases and V by 0 bases; bases with no gene match: 5. CDR3 sequence reads: CASSVEGTGSYEQYF. The DNA for the CDR3 is TGTGCCAGCAGCGTAGAGGGGACAGGGTCTTACGAGCAGTACTTC. The full variable domain, completed using reference TRBV9 and TRBJ2-7, is DSGVTQTPKHLITATGQRVTLRCSPRSGDLSVYWYQQSLDQGLQFLIQYYNGEERAKGNILERFSAQQFPDLHSELNLSSLELGDSALYFCASSVEGTGSYEQYFGPGTRLTVT.

The rearrangement uses TRBV7-2 and TRBJ2-5; D perhaps matches TRBD2 (6 bases). The germline gives CDR1 SGHTA, CDR2 FQGNSA. V lost 5 bases and J 5 bases, leaving 15 bases between the germline ends. This CDR3 has 14 amino acids. The CDR3 reads CASSPRWGVETQYF. In DNA form, the CDR3 reads TGTGCCAGCAGCCCCCGTTGGGGGGTGGAGACCCAGTACTTC.

The chain carries TRBV11-2 and TRBJ1-3, with D tentatively TRBD1 (6 bases). The V end was cut by 5 bases, the J end by 3 bases, with 14 bases between. There are 15 residues in the CDR3. Germline lookup yields CDR1 SGHAT and CDR2 FQNNGV. CDR3 amino acids: CASSRGQFVGNTIYF. The CDR3 DNA sequence: TGTGCCAGCAGCCGAGGACAGTTTGTTGGAAACACCATATATTTT.

The chain has TRBV6-5 and TRBJ1-5, with a possible D match to TRBD1 (5 bases). The V and J ends lost 6 bases and 4 bases respectively, with 13 bases between them. The germline CDR1 and CDR2 sequences are MNHEY and SVGAGI. The CDR3 sequence is 14 residues long. CDR3 region: CASSMGRKNQPQHF. CDR3 in DNA: TGTGCCAGCAGCATGGGGCGGAAGAATCAGCCCCAGCATTTT.

V gene TRBV3-1 (or the pseudogene TRBV3-2) combines with J gene TRBJ2-5; D ambiguous. The CDR3 consists of 16 residues. V gave up 1 base and J gave up 2 bases, with 14 bases separating them. Germline-derived CDR1 and CDR2 are LGHDT and YNNKEL (reference sequence). The CDR3 region has the DNA TGTGCCAGCAGCCAAGGTCTGCCAGGCCTACAAGAGACCCAGTACTTC. It specifies CASSQGLPGLQETQYF.

The chain uses TRBV7-7 and TRBJ2-2; D is possibly TRBD1 (5 bases). Germline CDR1 SSHAT, CDR2 FNYEAQ (reference sequence). There are 13 residues in the CDR3. V shed 5 bases and J shed 6 bases, with 10 bases lying between them. CDR3 sequence: CASSPRGAGELFF. The DNA for the CDR3 is TGTGCCAGCAGCCCAAGGGGTGCCGGGGAGCTGTTTTTT.

V and J are TRBV12-5 and TRBJ2-1; D may be TRBD2 (6 bases). The CDR3 length is 16 residues. V was pared by 4 bases and J by 0 bases, with 13 bases between. CDR1 is LGHNT and CDR2 is FRNRAP in the germline V gene. The CDR3 DNA is TGTGCTAGTGGTTCGGGGGAGAAAACCTCCTACAATGAGCAGTTCTTC. Translation: CASGSGEKTSYNEQFF.

The chain links TRBV6-5 to TRBJ2-5, with no clear D. This CDR3 is 14 amino acids long. Per germline, CDR1 MNHEY and CDR2 SVGAGI. Trimming left V 2 bases short and J 5 bases short, with 12 bases between. In DNA, the CDR3 is TGTGCCAGCAGTTACGGGCAGGCCCTGGAGACCCAGTACTTC. Protein product: CASSYGQALETQYF.

The rearrangement links TRBV4-1 to TRBJ2-7; 7 positions agree with TRBD1. The CDR3 consists of 15 residues. J gave up 3 bases and V 4 bases, and 9 bases lay outside the gene matches. The germline CDR1 and CDR2 sequences are MGHRA and YSYEKL. The CDR3 DNA sequence: TGCGCCAGCAGCCGGGACAGCACCCACTTCTACGAGCAGTACTTC. Residues: CASSRDSTHFYEQYF.

V is TRBV7-2 and J is TRBJ2-7, with D maybe TRBD1 (5 bases). V was shortened by 1 base and J by 8 bases, with 12 bases between the two germline ends. CDR3 length: 13 amino acids. The germline CDR1 and CDR2 sequences are SGHTA and FQGNSA. The CDR3 spells CASSLETGAKQYF. The CDR3 DNA follows: TGTGCCAGCAGCTTAGAAACAGGTGCCAAGCAGTACTTC.

The chain has TRBV14 and TRBJ2-3; D perhaps matches TRBD1 (5 bases). The CDR3 runs to 16 residues. Germline-derived CDR1 and CDR2 are SGHDN and FVKESK. The ends were cut back, 4 bases at V and 4 bases at J, with 18 bases in the middle. This chain's CDR3 is CASSRDGSLGADTQYF. CDR3 nucleotide sequence: TGTGCCAGCAGCCGCGACGGGTCGCTAGGGGCAGATACGCAGTATTTT.

The chain uses TRBV5-1 and TRBJ2-1; 9 bases line up with TRBD1. J gave up 7 bases and V 0 bases, and 5 bases lay outside the gene matches. The CDR3 consists of 15 residues. Looked up from germline, CDR1 is SGHRS and CDR2 is YFSETQ. In DNA, the CDR3 is TGCGCCAGCAGCTTGGCTACAGGGGGCTTGAATGAGCAGTTCTTC. It specifies CASSLATGGLNEQFF.

As for this clone: This same CDR3 is encoded by further DNA sequences in the sample. The CDR3 DNA is TGTGCCAGCAGCTTAGCCCCCGGGGAGACCCAGTACTTC. It codes for CASSLAPGETQYF. The chain recombines TRBV13 with TRBJ2-5; D ambiguous. The CDR3 totals 13 residues. V lost 1 base, J lost 5 bases, and 8 bases lay in between. The germline V gene has CDR1 PRHDT and CDR2 FYEKMQ (reference sequence).